This T cell receptor (beta chain) was obtained from a study of blood T cells in healthy people across ages. Study-wide results and limits: When set beside aged donors, long-lived donors presented more naive CD4+ cells and higher diversity.

CDR1 is MNHEY, CDR2 SVGAGI, per germline. The CDR3 sequence is 16 residues long. After removal of 6 bases from V and 7 bases from J, the junction contained 13 bases not matched to a gene. A second PCR of roughly 7 to 11 cycles used a sample-barcoded 5' primer and a J-beta primer mix. TCRdb re-analysed the 5' RACE reads in MiXCR, keeping a single row per CDR3 protein. This table holds 1.2 million to 1.5 million distinct CDR3 sequences, approximately 40% found once. In the case of this clonotype: The antigen is undetermined.

This TCR came from a woman aged 18-29 years in good health. This chain joins TRBV6-5 and TRBJ2-2; 8 positions agree with TRBD2. Sequencing was carried out using blood. The CDR3 sequence: CASSGRVAGRIGELFF. The DNA for the CDR3 is TGTGCCAGCAGCGGCCGGGTAGCGGGGAGGATCGGGGAGCTGTTTTTT.